The present entry profiles one TCR beta chain with its context. Its cognate antigen is unknown. This sample stems from a study of graft-versus-host responses after intestinal transplantation. Study information: Every recipient underwent anti-thymocyte globulin induction, then tacrolimus and steroids for roughly three years. Overall study results and limits: Recipient-marrow GvH clones were detected, some having first appeared in ileum or blood.

Profiled with immunoSEQ multiplex PCR; TCRdb holds only in-frame clones, not every one. Of about 36,000 clones in the sample, 94% are singletons; the top ten hold about 0.22%. The CDR3 has 19 residues. The TCR was taken from a human donor who was the organ donor for an intestinal transplant. This specimen was unstimulated CD4+ T cells sorted from spleen or lymph node cells, taken before transplant. The chain has TRBV21-1 and TRBJ1-6; the D segment call TRBD1 is taken from the table without a DNA check. TRBV21-1 is a pseudogene locus. DNA for the CDR3: TGTGCCAGCAGCAAAGTTTCGCAGGGCCCAAGCTCCTATAATTCACCCCTCCACTTT. Residues: CASSKVSQGPSSYNSPLHF.